Sequencing of this T cell receptor (beta chain) was carried out in a study of blood T cell repertoires in COVID-19. About the research overall: Acute and convalescent COVID-19 samples came from the United States, Italy and Spain.

This clone was recorded only once. Across 20 to 25 US areas, participants ranged in age from about 18 to 100 years. Cohort placement rested on clinical history that participants reported themselves. Sequencing used immunoSEQ multiplex PCR; TCRdb keeps in-frame clones, though not all of them. Of a few hundred thousand clones in the sample, around 89% were seen once. The CDR3 runs to 17 residues. With 3 bases removed from V and 0 bases from J, the gap between germline ends came to 17 bases. Germline CDR1 and CDR2: SGHRS and YFSETQ. The chain is built from TRBV5-1 and TRBJ2-3; possible D gene TRBD2, 6 bases. This receptor was identified in a man under 40 who had been exposed to COVID-19. Input material: PBMCs or T cells enriched from blood (not recorded which). The CDR3 reads CASSSLLTGTSTDTQYF. CDR3 sequence (DNA): TGCGCCAGCAGCTCCTTATTGACTGGGACTAGCACAGATACGCAGTATTTT.